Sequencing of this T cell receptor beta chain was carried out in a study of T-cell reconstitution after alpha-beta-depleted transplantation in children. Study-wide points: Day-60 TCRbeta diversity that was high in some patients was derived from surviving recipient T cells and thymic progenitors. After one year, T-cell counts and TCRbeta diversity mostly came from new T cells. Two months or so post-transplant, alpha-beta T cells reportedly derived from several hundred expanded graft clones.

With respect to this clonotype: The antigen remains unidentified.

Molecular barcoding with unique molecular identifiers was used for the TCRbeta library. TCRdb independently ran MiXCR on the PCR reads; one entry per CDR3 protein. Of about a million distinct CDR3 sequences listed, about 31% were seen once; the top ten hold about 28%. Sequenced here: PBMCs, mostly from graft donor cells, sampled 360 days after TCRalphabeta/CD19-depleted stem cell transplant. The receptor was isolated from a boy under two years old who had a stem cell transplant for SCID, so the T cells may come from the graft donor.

CDR3 region: CSVGAGKNIQYF. As DNA, the CDR3 is TGCAGCGTTGGGGCAGGGAAAAACATTCAGTACTTC. The chain recombines TRBV29-1 with TRBJ2-4, with D perhaps matching TRBD1 (5 bases). Germline CDR1 and CDR2: SQVTM and ANQGSEA. The ends were cut back, 4 bases at V and 4 bases at J, with 8 bases in the middle. This CDR3 contains 12 residues.